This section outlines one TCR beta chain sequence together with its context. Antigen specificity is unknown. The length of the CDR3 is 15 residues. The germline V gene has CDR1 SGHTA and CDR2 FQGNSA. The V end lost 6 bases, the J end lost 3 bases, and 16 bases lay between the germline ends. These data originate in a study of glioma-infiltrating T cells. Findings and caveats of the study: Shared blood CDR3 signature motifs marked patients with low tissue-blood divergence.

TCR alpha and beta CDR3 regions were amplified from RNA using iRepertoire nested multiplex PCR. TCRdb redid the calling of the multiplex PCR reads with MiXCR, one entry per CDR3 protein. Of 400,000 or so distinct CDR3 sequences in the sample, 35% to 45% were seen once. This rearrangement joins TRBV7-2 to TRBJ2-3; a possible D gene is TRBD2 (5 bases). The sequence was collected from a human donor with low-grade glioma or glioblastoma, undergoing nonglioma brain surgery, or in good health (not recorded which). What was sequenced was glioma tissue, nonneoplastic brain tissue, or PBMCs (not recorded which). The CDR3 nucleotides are TGTGCCAGCAGGCCTCTAGCTTCGGGGACAGATACGCAGTATTTT. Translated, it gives CASRPLASGTDTQYF. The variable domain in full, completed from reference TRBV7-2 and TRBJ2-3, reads GAGVSQSPSNKVTEKGKDVELRCDPISGHTALYWYRQSLGQGLEFLIYFQGNSAPDKSGLPSDRFSAERTGGSVSTLTIQRTQQEDSAVYLCASRPLASGTDTQYFGPGTRLTVL.